A single TCR beta chain is shown here with its context. 60 Vbeta and 13 Jbeta primers were used in PCR. Profiling relied on immunoSEQ multiplex PCR, and the TCRdb table lists in-frame clones only, not all of them. The data contain just over 150,000 clones, approximately 82% of them seen just once; the ten biggest clones take up 5% to 7%. The data derive from a study of cytomegalovirus exposure and HLA in healthy donors. There are 15 residues in the CDR3. Germline V gene sequence: CDR1 MGHRA, CDR2 YSYEKL. V was clipped by 4 bases and J by 1 base, with 13 bases between them. The J gene is TRBJ1-1, the V gene TRBV4-1, with D possibly matching TRBD1 (5 bases). This receptor was obtained from a middle-aged man in good health and CMV-seropositive. The sample consisted of PBMCs. The CDR3 loop is CASSPLGQGNTEAFF. CDR3 bases: TGCGCCAGCAGCCCCCTTGGCCAGGGGAACACTGAAGCTTTCTTT.